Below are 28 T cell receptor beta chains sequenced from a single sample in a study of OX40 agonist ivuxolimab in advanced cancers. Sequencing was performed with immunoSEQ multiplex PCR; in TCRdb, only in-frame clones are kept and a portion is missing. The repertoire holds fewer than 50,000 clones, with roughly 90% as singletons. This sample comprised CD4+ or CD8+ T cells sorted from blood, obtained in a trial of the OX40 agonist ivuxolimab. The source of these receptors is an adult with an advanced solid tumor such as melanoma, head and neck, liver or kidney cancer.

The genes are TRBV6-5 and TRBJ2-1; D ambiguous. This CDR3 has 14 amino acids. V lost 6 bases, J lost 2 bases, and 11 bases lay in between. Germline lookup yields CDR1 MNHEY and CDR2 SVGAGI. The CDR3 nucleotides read TGTGCCAGCAGCCGTACTTATACCTACAATGAGCAGTTCTTC. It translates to CASSRTYTYNEQFF.

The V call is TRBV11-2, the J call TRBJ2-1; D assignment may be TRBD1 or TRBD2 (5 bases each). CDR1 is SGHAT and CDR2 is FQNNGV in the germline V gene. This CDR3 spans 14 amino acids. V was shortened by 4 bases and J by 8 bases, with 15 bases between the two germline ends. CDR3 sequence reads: CASSSAWGNDEQFF. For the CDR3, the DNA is TGTGCCAGCAGCTCAGCCTGGGGGAATGATGAGCAGTTCTTC.

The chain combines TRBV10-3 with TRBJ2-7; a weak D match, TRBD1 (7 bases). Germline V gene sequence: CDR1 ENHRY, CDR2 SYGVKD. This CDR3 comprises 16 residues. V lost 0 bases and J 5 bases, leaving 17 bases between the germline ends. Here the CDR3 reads CAISESNRRGLNEQYV. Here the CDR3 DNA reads TGTGCCATCAGTGAGTCTAACCGGAGGGGGCTAAACGAGCAGTACGTC.

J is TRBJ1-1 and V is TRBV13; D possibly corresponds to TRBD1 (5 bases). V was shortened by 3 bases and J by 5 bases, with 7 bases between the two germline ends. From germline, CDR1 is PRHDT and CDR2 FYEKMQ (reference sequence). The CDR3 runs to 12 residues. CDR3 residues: CASSLRGTEAFF. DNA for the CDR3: TGTGCCAGCAGCTTGCGGGGGACTGAAGCTTTCTTT.

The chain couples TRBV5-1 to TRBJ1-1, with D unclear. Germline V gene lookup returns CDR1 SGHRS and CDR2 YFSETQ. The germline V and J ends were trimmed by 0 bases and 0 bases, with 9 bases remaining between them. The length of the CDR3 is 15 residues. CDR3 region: CASSLAGGMNTEAFF. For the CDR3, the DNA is TGCGCCAGCAGCTTGGCCGGTGGGATGAACACTGAAGCTTTCTTT.

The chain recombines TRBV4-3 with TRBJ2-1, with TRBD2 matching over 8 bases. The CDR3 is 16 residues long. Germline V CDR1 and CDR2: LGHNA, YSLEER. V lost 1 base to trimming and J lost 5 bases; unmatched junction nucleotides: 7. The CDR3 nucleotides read TGCGCCAGCAGCCAAGGCATAGCGGGACGGAACAATGAGCAGTTCTTC. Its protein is CASSQGIAGRNNEQFF.

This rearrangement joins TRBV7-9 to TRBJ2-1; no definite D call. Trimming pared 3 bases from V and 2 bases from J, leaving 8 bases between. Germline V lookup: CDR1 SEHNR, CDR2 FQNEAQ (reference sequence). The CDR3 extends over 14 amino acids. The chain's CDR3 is CASSLTGPYNEQFF. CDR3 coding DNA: TGTGCCAGCAGCTTGACTGGCCCCTACAATGAGCAGTTCTTC.

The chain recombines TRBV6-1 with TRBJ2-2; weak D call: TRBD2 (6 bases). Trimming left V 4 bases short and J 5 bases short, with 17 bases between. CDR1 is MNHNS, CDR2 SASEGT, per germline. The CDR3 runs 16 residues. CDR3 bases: TGTGCCAGCAGTGGGGGGACTGGGGCTTTGACCGGGGAGCTGTTTTTT. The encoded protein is CASSGGTGALTGELFF.

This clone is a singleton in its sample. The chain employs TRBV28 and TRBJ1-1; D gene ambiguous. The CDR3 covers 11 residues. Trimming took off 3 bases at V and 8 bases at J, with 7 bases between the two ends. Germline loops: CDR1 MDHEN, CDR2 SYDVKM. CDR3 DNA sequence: TGTGCCAGCAGTTTGTTGCTCGAAGCTTTCTTT. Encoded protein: CASSLLLEAFF.

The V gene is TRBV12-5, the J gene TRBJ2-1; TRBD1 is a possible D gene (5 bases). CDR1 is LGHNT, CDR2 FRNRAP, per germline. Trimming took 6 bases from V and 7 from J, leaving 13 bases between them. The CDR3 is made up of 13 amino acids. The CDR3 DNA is TGTGCTAGTGGCTCCTCTCGACAGAATGAGCAGTTCTTC. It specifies CASGSSRQNEQFF.

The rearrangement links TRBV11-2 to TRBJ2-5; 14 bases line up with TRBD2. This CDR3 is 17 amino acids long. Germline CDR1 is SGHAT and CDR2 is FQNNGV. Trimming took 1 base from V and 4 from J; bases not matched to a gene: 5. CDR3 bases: TGTGCCAGCAGCTTAGGACTAGCGGGAGGGCGGGGAGAGACCCAGTACTTC. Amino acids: CASSLGLAGGRGETQYF.

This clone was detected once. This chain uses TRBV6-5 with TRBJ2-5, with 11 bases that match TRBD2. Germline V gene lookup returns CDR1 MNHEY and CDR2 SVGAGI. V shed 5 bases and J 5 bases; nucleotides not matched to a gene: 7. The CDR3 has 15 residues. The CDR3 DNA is TGTGCCAGCAGTAGAGAACTAGCGGGAGTGGAGACCCAGTACTTC. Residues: CASSRELAGVETQYF.

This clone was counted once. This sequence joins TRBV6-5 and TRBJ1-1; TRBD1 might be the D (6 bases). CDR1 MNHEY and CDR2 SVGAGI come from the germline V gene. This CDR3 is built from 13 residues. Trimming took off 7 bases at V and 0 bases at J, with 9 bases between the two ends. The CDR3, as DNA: TGTGCCAGCAACCAGGGGATGAACACTGAAGCTTTCTTT. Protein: CASNQGMNTEAFF.

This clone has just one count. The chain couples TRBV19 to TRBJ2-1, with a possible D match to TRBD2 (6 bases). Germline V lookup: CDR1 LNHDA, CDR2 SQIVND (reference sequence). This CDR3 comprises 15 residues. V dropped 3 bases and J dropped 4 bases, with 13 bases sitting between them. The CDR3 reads CASSIVQRAYNEQFF. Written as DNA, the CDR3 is TGTGCCAGTAGTATTGTCCAGCGGGCTTACAATGAGCAGTTCTTC.

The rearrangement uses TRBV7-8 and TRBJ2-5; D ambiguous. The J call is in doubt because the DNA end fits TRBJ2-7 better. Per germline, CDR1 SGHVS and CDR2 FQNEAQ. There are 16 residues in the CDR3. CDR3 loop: CASSLVPGDPFYEQYF. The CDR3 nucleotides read TGTGCCAGCAGCTTGGTCCCAGGCGATCCATTCTACGAGCAGTACTTC.

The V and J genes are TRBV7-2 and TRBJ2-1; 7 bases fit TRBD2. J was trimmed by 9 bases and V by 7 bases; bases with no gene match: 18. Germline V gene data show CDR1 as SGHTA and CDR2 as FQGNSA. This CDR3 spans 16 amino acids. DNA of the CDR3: TGTGCCAGCATCCCCCTCCAGGGTACCCCGGGGGGTGAGCAGTTCTTC. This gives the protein CASIPLQGTPGGEQFF.

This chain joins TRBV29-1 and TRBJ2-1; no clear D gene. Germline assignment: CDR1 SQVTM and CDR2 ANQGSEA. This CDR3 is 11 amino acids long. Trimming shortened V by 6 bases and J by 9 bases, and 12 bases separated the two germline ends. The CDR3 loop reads CSVPRFTEQFF. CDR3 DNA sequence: TGCAGCGTACCAAGGTTTACTGAGCAGTTCTTC.

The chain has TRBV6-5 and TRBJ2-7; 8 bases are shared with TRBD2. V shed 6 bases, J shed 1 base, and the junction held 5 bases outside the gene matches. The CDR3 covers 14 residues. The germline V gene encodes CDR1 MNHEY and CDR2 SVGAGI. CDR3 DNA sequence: TGTGCCAGCAGCCAGCGGGGGCTATCCTACGAGCAGTACTTC. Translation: CASSQRGLSYEQYF.

The DNA of the CDR3 is TGTGCCAGCAGTTTACAGGGACCGGACTATGGCTACACCTTC. Translated, it gives CASSLQGPDYGYTF. This chain uses TRBV28 with TRBJ1-2; a possible D gene is TRBD1 (5 bases). The germline V and J ends were trimmed by 2 bases and 3 bases, with 10 bases remaining between them. The CDR3 sequence is 14 residues long. CDR1 is MDHEN, CDR2 SYDVKM, per germline.

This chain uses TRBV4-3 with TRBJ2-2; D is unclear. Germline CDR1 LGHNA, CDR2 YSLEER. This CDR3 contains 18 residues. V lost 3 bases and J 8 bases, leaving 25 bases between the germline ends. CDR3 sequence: CASSHTNTGMGIRGELFF. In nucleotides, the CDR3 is TGCGCCAGCAGCCACACCAATACGGGCATGGGAATTAGGGGGGAGCTGTTTTTT.

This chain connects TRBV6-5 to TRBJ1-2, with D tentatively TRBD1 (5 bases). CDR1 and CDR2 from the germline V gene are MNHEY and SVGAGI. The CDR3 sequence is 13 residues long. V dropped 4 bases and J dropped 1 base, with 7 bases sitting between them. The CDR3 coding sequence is TGTGCCAGCAGTTGGGACCTTAACTATGGCTACACCTTC. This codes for CASSWDLNYGYTF.

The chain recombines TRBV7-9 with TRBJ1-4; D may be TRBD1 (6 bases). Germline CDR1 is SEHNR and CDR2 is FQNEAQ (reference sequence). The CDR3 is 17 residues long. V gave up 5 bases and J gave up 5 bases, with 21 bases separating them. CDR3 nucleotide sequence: TGTGCCAGCAGCCCACCCCGAACAGGGTTTCTGAATGAAAAACTGTTTTTT. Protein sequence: CASSPPRTGFLNEKLFF.

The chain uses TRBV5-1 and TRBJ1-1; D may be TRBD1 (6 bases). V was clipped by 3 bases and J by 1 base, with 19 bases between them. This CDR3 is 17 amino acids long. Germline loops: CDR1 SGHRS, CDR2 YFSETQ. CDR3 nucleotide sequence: TGCGCCAGCAGCTGGCGGCCGGGACACCGATGGAACACTGAAGCTTTCTTT. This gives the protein CASSWRPGHRWNTEAFF.

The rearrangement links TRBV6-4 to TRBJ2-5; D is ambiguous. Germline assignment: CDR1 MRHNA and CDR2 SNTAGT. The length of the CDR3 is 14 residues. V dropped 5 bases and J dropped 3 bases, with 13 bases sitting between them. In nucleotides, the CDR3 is TGTGCCAGCAGTATTTGGAATTACGAAGAGACCCAGTACTTC. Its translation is CASSIWNYEETQYF.

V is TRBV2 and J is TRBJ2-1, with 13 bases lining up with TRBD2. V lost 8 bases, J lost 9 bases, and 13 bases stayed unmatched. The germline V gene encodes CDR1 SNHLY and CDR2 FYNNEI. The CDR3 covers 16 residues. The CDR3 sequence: CASGGEPGLAGSEQFF. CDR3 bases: TGTGCCAGCGGTGGGGAGCCGGGACTAGCGGGAAGTGAGCAGTTCTTC. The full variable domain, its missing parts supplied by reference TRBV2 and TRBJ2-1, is EPEVTQTPSHQVTQMGQEVILRCVPISNHLYFYWYRQILGQKVEFLVSFYNNEISEKSEIFDDQFSVERPDGSNFTLKIRSTKLEDSAMYFCASGGEPGLAGSEQFFGPGTRLTVL.

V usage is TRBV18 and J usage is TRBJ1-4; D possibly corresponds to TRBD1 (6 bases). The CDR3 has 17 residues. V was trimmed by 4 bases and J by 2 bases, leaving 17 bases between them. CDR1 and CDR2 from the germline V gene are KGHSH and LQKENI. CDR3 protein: CASSLRQDAVTNEKLFF. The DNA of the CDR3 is TGTGCCAGCTCACTCCGACAGGATGCTGTTACTAATGAAAAACTGTTTTTT.

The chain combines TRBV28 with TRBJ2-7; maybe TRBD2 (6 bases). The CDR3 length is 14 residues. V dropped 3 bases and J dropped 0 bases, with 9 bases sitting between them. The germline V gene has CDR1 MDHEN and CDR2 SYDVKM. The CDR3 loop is CASSLVAVSYEQYF. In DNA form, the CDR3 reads TGTGCCAGCAGTTTGGTAGCGGTCTCCTACGAGCAGTACTTC.

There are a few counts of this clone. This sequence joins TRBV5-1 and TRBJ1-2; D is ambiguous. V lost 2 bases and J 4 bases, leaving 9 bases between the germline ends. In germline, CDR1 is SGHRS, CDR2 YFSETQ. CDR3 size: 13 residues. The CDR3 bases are TGCGCCAGCAGCTTCACACGGACCTATGGCTACACCTTC. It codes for CASSFTRTYGYTF.